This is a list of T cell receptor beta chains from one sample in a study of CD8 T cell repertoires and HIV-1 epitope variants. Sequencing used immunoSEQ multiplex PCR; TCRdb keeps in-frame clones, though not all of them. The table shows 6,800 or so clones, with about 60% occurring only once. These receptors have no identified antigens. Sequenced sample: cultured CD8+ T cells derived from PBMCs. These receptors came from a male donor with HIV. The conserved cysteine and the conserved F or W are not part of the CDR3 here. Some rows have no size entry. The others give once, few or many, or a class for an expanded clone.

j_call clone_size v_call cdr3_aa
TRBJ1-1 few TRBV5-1 ASSLIRQGGSTEAF
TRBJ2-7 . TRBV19 ASSSGQVNEQY
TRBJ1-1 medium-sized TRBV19 ASSIGGAALEAF
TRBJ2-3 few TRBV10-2 ASSQPLSPEDTQY
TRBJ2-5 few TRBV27 ASSSTTTTQGAKGETQY
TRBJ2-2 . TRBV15 ATSSALGATGELF
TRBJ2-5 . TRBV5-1 ASSLVGVQAGEETQY
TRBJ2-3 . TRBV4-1 ASSHEEGGQADTQY
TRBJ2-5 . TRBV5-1 ASSLEGLETQY
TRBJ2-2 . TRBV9 ASSVGLAAGELF
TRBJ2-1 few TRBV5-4 ASSLKREVNNEQF
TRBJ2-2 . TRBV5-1 ASSLGDTYTGELF
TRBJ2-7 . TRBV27 ASSSGTGYYEQY
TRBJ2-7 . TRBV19 ASSMQVSYEQY
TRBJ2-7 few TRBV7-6 ASSLGGLGSSGPAYEQY
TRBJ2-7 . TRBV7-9 ASSTPSGDYEQY
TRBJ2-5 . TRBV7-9 ASSPQTSGGPGETQY
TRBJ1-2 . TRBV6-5 ASNGGGQNGYT
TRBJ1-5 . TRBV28 ASSSRTNQPQH
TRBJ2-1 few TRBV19 ASSFVAGEQF
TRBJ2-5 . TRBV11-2 ASSLDLTGSAETQY
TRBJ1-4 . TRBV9 ASSVESTGTNEKLF
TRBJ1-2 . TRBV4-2 ASSPGQNNYGYT
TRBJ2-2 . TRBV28 ASSFSGSGGNTGELF
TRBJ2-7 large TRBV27 ASSLSQGTLSYEQY
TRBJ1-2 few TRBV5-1 ASSLEVGGADGYT
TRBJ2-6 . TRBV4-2 ASSQEWRTTTAGANVLT
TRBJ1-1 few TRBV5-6 ASSLGAAMNTEAF
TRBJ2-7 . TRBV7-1 ASSLGQYLREQY
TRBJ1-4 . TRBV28 ASSPTGLFNEKLF
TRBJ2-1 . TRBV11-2 ASSLAGQGSYNEQF